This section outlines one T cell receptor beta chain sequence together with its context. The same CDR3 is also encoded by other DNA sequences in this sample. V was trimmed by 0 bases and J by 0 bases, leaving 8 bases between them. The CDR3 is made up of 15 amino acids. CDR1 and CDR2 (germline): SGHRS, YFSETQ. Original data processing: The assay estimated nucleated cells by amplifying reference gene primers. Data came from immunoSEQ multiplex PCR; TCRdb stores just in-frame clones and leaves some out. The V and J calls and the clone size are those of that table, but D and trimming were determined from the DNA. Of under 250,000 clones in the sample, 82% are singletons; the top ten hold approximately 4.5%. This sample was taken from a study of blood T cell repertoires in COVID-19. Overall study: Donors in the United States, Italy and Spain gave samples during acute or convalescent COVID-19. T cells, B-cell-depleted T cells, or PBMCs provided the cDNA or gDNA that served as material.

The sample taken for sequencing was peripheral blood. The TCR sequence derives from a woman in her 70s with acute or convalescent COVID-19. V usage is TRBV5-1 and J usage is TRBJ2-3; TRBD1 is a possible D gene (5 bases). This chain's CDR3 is CASSLVAGSTDTQYF. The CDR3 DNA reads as TGCGCCAGCAGCTTGGTCGCAGGGAGCACAGATACGCAGTATTTT.